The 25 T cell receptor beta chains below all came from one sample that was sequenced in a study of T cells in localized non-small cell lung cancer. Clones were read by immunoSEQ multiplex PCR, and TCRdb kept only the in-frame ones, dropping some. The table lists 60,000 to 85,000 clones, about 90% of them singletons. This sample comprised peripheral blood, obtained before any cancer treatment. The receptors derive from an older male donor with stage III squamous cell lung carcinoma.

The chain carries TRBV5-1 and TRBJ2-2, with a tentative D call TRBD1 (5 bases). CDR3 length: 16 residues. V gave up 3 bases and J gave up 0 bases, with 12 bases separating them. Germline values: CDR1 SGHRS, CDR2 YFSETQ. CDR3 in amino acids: CASSYLSGTNTGELFF. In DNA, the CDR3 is TGCGCCAGCAGCTATTTATCAGGGACGAACACCGGGGAGCTGTTTTTT.

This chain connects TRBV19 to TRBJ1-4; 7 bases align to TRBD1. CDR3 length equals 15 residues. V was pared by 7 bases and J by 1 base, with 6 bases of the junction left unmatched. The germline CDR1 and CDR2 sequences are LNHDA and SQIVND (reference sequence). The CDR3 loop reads CASNPAGGTNEKLFF. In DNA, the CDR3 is TGTGCCAGTAACCCCGCAGGGGGAACTAATGAAAAACTGTTTTTT. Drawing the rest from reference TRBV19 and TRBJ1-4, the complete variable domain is DGGITQSPKYLFRKEGQNVTLSCEQNLNHDAMYWYRQDPGQGLRLIYYSQIVNDFQKGDIAEGYSVSREKKESFPLTVTSAQKNPTAFYLCASNPAGGTNEKLFFGSGTQLSVL.

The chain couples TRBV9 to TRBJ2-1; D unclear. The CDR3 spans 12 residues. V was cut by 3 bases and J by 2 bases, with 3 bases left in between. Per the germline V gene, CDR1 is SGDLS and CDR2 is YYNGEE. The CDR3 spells CASSATYNEQFF. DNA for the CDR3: TGTGCCAGCAGCGCCACCTACAATGAGCAGTTCTTC.

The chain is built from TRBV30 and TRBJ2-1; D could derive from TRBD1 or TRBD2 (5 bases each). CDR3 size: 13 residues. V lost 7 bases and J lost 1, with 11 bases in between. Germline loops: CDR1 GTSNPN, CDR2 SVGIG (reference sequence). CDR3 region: CALIGGSYNEQFF. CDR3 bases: TGTGCCTTAATTGGGGGATCCTACAATGAGCAGTTCTTC.

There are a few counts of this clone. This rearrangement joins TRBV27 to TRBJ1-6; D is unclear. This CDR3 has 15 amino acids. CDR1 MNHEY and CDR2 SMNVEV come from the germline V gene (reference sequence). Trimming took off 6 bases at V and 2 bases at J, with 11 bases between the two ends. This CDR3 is CASRTGRTYNSPLHF. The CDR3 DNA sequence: TGTGCCAGCAGAACCGGACGGACCTATAATTCACCCCTCCACTTT.

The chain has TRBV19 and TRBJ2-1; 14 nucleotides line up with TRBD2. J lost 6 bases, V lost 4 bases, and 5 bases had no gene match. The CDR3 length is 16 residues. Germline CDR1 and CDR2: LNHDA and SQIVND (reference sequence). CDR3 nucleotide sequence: TGTGCCAGTAGTACACGGACTAGCGGGGGGCCCAATGAGCAGTTCTTC. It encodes CASSTRTSGGPNEQFF.

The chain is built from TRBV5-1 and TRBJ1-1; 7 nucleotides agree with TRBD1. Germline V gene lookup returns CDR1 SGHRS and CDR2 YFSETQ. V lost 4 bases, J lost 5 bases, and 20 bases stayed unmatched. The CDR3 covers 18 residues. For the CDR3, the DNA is TGCGCCAGCAGCCCAAGACAGGGCGAGTTAGCCCGAGGGACTGAAGCTTTCTTT. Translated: CASSPRQGELARGTEAFF. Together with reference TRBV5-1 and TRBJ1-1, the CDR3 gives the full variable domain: KAGVTQTPRYLIKTRGQQVTLSCSPISGHRSVSWYQQTPGQGLQFLFEYFSETQRNKGNFPGRFSGRQFSNSRSEMNVSTLELGDSALYLCASSPRQGELARGTEAFFGQGTRLTVV.

CDR3 in DNA: TGTGCCAGCAGTGAAACGGGGGGGGTTCTGTACTTC. Residues: CASSETGGVLYF. This chain joins TRBV25-1 and TRBJ2-4; the match to TRBD2 covers 8 bases. Per germline, CDR1 MGHDK and CDR2 SYGVNS. The CDR3 covers 12 residues. Trimming took 2 bases from V and 15 from J; bases not matched to a gene: 6. The whole variable domain, remainder taken from reference TRBV25-1 and TRBJ2-4, is EADIYQTPRYLVIGTGKKITLECSQTMGHDKMYWYQQDPGMELHLIHYSYGVNSTEKGDLSSESTVSRIRTEHFPLTLESARPSHTSQYLCASSETGGVLYFGAGTRLSVL.

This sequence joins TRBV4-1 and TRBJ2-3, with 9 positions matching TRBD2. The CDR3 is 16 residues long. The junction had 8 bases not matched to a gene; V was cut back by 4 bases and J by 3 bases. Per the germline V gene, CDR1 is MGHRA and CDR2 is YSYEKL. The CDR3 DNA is TGCGCCAGCAGCCGGTCGGGTAGCGGGGGAACAGATACGCAGTATTTT. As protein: CASSRSGSGGTDTQYF.

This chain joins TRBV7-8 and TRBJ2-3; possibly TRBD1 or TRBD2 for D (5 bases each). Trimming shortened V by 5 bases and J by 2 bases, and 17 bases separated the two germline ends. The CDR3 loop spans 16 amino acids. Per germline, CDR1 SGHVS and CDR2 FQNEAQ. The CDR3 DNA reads TGTGCCAGCAGCCTAGGGGAGAGAGGCCCCACAGATACGCAGTATTTT. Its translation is CASSLGERGPTDTQYF.

The CDR3 nucleotides read TGTGCCAGCAGCCCGGGGGGCCGTACAGATACGCAGTATTTT. It is translated as CASSPGGRTDTQYF. The chain carries TRBV28 and TRBJ2-3; TRBD2 might be the D (7 bases). From germline, CDR1 is MDHEN and CDR2 SYDVKM. V lost 6 bases and J 3 bases, leaving 13 bases between the germline ends. The CDR3 runs to 14 residues.

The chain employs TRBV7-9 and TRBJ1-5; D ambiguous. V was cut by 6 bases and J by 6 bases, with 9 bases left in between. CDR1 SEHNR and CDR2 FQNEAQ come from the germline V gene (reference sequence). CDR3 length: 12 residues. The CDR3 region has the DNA TGTGCCAGCAGTCACGAGGGTCAGCCCCAGCATTTT. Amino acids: CASSHEGQPQHF. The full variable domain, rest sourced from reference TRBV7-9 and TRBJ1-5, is DTGVSQNPRHKITKRGQNVTFRCDPISEHNRLYWYRQTLGQGPEFLTYFQNEAQLEKSRLLSDRFSAERPKGSFSTLEIQRTEQGDSAMYLCASSHEGQPQHFGDGTRLSIL.

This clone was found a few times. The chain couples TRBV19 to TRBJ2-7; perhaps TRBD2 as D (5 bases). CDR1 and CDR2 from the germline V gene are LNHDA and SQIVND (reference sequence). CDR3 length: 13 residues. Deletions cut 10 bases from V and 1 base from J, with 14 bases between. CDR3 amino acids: CATGKEESYEQYF. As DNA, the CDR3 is TGTGCCACCGGGAAAGAGGAATCCTACGAGCAGTACTTC. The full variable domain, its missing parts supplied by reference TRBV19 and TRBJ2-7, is DGGITQSPKYLFRKEGQNVTLSCEQNLNHDAMYWYRQDPGQGLRLIYYSQIVNDFQKGDIAEGYSVSREKKESFPLTVTSAQKNPTAFYLCATGKEESYEQYFGPGTRLTVT.

The CDR3 region is CASTSGTVARGTDTQYF. In nucleotides, the CDR3 is TGCGCCAGCACCTCAGGGACGGTAGCAAGAGGCACAGATACGCAGTATTTT. The V call is TRBV5-1, the J call TRBJ2-3; D is possibly TRBD1 or TRBD2 (5 bases each). V was trimmed by 6 bases and J by 1 base, leaving 21 bases between them. Looked up from germline, CDR1 is SGHRS and CDR2 is YFSETQ. The CDR3 has 17 amino acids.

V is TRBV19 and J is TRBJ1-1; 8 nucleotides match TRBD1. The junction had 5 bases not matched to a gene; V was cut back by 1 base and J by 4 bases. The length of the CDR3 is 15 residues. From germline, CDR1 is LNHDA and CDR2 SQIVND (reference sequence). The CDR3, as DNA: TGTGCCAGTAGTATAGTACAGGGGGGGAGCACTGAAGCTTTCTTT. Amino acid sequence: CASSIVQGGSTEAFF. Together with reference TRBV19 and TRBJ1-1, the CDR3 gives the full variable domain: DGGITQSPKYLFRKEGQNVTLSCEQNLNHDAMYWYRQDPGQGLRLIYYSQIVNDFQKGDIAEGYSVSREKKESFPLTVTSAQKNPTAFYLCASSIVQGGSTEAFFGQGTRLTVV.

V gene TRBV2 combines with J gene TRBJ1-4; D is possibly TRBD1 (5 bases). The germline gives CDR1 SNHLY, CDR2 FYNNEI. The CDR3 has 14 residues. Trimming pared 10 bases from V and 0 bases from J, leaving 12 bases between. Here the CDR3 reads CAIGGASTNEKLFF. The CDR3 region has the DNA TGTGCCATCGGAGGGGCCTCAACTAATGAAAAACTGTTTTTT.

This CDR3 is CASSGRGAPSGEQYF. As DNA, the CDR3 is TGTGCCAGCAGCGGCCGTGGGGCCCCCTCAGGGGAGCAGTACTTC. This rearrangement joins TRBV5-6 to TRBJ2-7, with D perhaps TRBD1 (5 bases). This CDR3 region has 15 residues. V was pared by 4 bases and J by 7 bases, with 21 bases between. Germline-derived CDR1 and CDR2 are SGHDT and YYEEEE.

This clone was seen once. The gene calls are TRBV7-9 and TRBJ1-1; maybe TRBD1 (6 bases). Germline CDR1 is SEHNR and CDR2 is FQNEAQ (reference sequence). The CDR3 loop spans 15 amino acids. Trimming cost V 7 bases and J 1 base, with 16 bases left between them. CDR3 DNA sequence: TGTGCCAGCATCCCCCCCGACAGGTGGAACACTGAAGCTTTCTTT. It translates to CASIPPDRWNTEAFF. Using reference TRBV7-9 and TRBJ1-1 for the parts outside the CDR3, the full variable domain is DTGVSQNPRHKITKRGQNVTFRCDPISEHNRLYWYRQTLGQGPEFLTYFQNEAQLEKSRLLSDRFSAERPKGSFSTLEIQRTEQGDSAMYLCASIPPDRWNTEAFFGQGTRLTVV.

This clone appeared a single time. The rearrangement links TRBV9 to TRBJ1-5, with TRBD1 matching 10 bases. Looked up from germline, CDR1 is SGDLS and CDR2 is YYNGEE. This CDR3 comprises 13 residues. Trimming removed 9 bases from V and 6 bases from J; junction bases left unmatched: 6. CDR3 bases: TGTGCCAACTGGAGACAGGGGGCTCAGCCCCAGCATTTT. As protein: CANWRQGAQPQHF.

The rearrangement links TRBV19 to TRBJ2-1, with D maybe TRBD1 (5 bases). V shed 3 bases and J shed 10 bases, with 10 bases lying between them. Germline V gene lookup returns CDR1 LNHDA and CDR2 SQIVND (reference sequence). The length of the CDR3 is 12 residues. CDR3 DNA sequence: TGTGCCAGTAGTATCTGGCAGGGCGAGCAGTTCTTC. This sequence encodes CASSIWQGEQFF.

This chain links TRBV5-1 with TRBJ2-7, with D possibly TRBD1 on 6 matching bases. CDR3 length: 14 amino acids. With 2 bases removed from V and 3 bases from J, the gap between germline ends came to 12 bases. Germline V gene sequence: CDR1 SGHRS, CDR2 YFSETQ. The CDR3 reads CASSLDGQLYEQYV. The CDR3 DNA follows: TGCGCCAGCAGCTTAGACGGACAGCTCTACGAGCAGTACGTC.

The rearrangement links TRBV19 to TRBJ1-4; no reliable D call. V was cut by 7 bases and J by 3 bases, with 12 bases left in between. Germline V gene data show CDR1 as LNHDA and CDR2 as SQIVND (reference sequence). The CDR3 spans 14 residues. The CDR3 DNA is TGTGCCAGTACCATGGCGGGAGCTAATGAAAAACTGTTTTTT. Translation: CASTMAGANEKLFF.

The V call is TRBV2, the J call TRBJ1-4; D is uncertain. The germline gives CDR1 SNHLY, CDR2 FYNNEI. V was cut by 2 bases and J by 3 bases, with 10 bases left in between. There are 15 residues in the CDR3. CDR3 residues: CASSEIPGANEKLFF. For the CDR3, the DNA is TGTGCCAGCAGTGAAATACCAGGAGCTAATGAAAAACTGTTTTTT.

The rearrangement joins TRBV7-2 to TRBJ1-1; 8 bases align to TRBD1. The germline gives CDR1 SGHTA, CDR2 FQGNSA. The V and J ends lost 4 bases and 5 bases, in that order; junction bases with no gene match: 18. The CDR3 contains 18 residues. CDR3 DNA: TGTGCCAGCAGCTGGAGGGGATACCGGGACAGGCATAGGACTGAAGCTTTCTTT. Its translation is CASSWRGYRDRHRTEAFF. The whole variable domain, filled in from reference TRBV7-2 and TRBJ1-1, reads GAGVSQSPSNKVTEKGKDVELRCDPISGHTALYWYRQSLGQGLEFLIYFQGNSAPDKSGLPSDRFSAERTGGSVSTLTIQRTQQEDSAVYLCASSWRGYRDRHRTEAFFGQGTRLTVV.

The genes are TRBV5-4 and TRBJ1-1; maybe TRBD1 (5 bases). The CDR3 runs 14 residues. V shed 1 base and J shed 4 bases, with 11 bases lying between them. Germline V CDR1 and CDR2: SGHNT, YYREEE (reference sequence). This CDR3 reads CASSLKGAVTEAFF. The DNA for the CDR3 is TGTGCCAGCAGCTTGAAAGGGGCGGTCACTGAAGCTTTCTTT.